This T cell receptor (beta chain) was sequenced in a study of circulating CD8 cells and anti-PD-1 response in melanoma. Study overall: Non-responders showed stable or progressive disease; responders showed complete or partial response.

From live CD3+CD8+TCRalphabeta+ cells, four PD-1 and/or TIGIT subsets were sorted. Looked up from germline, CDR1 is MDHEN and CDR2 is SYDVKM. The length of the CDR3 is 11 residues. The V gene lost 6 bases and the J gene lost 3 bases, with 4 bases spanning the gap. TCR libraries were prepared from approximately 15 ng of total RNA with the QIAseq Immune Repertoire TCR panel. TCRdb called the reads again in MiXCR, with one record for every CDR3 protein. Here the sample spans around 950 distinct CDR3 sequences, approximately 5.2% being singletons. General study results and limits: At M1, fewer than 8% of TRB clonotypes appeared in multiple subsets. Published repertoire comparisons used only baseline and M1 samples from a small cohort with few responders. The cohort mixed treatment-naive and previously treated patients.

In its sample, this clonotype is large. Its antigen is currently unknown. The receptor was isolated from a human donor with melanoma. The sequences come from CD8+ T cells from PBMCs, collected at baseline or after one month of anti-PD-1 therapy (not recorded which). The chain is built from TRBV28 and TRBJ2-3; D remains unclear. CDR3 amino acids: CASRTTDTQYF. The CDR3 nucleotides are TGTGCCAGCAGGACTACAGATACGCAGTATTTT.